The clone carrying this TCR beta chain was counted between two and nine times. Original data processing: Amplification of reference gene primers provided the estimated nucleated cell counts. Assay used: immunoSEQ multiplex PCR; TCRdb lists only in-frame clones, some missing. The DNA gave D and trimming, while V, J and clone size come from that table. The data hold tens of thousands of clones, with 80% to 90% observed a single time. Between the trimmed V and J ends, which lost 7 bases and 1 base, there was a span of 8 bases. CDR1 is SNHLY and CDR2 is FYNNEI in the germline V gene. CDR3 length: 13 residues. The source of the sample is a study of blood T cell repertoires in COVID-19. Study overall: Donors in the United States, Italy and Spain gave samples during acute or convalescent COVID-19. PBMCs, B-cell-depleted T cells, or T cells provided the cDNA or gDNA that made up the material.

The sequencing sample was made of peripheral blood. The sequence was collected from an elderly woman with active or convalescent COVID-19. The chain employs TRBV2 and TRBJ2-1, with D tentatively TRBD1 (5 bases). DNA of the CDR3: TGTGCCAGCATGACAGATTCCTACAATGAGCAGTTCTTC. The encoded protein is CASMTDSYNEQFF.